This T cell receptor beta chain emerged from a study of Ad26.COV2.S vaccination and SARS-CoV-2 variants. Findings and limits, study-wide: The TCR-based breadth and depth measures might underestimate overall T cell responses.

The CDR3 is 14 residues long. The V end lost 6 bases, the J end lost 0 bases, and 11 bases lay between the germline ends. Germline values: CDR1 MNHNS, CDR2 SASEGT. Noted treatment: about 20 received Ad26.COV2.S at low or high dose, single or two shots; 5 received placebo; per-sample allocation not given. The samples were gathered on day 63 after the first injection of vaccine or placebo. Comments on this clone: The antigen remains unidentified.

Measured with immunoSEQ multiplex PCR; TCRdb has only the in-frame clones, and not every one. The sample contains about 420,000 clones, 70% to 90% of which appear only once. The sequence came from a person aged 18-60 years who received the Ad26.COV2.S COVID-19 vaccine or a placebo. The J gene is TRBJ1-2, the V gene TRBV6-1; D is ambiguous. This specimen consisted of peripheral blood, obtained in a trial of Ad26.COV2.S vaccine versus placebo. CDR3 protein: CASSLTGANYGYTF. The CDR3 nucleotides read TGTGCCAGCAGCCTAACGGGAGCTAACTATGGCTACACCTTC.